Listed here are 25 T cell receptor beta chains from one sample, sequenced in a study of immune evolution from preneoplasia to lung adenocarcinoma. The method was immunoSEQ multiplex PCR; TCRdb's version includes in-frame clones alone and lacks a portion of them. The top ten hold approximately 6.1% of the sample, which has some 37,000 clones, 74% seen once. Material for sequencing was FFPE invasive lung adenocarcinoma tissue. These receptors came from a person aged 55-75 years with lung adenocarcinoma.

The chain has TRBV19 and TRBJ1-2, with a weak D call TRBD1 (5 bases). Germline V gene lookup returns CDR1 LNHDA and CDR2 SQIVND (reference sequence). The CDR3 is made up of 13 amino acids. The V and J ends lost 3 bases and 7 bases respectively, with 12 bases between them. The CDR3 here is CASSMQGFGGYTF. CDR3 sequence (DNA): TGTGCCAGTAGTATGCAGGGATTTGGTGGCTACACCTTC.

The rearrangement uses TRBV28 and TRBJ1-5; TRBD1 agrees at 7 bases. The length of the CDR3 is 17 residues. The V and J ends lost 5 bases and 0 bases, in that order; junction bases with no gene match: 10. Germline loops: CDR1 MDHEN, CDR2 SYDVKM. Here the CDR3 DNA reads TGTGCCAGCAGTCTGGGACAGCGGCGATATAGCAATCAGCCCCAGCATTTT. This encodes CASSLGQRRYSNQPQHF.

As DNA, the CDR3 is TGTGCCAGCAGGGGGACCATACACGGGGTCGGGCAGTATTTT. Its translation: CASRGTIHGVGQYF. The chain is built from TRBV7-2 and TRBJ2-3; D may match TRBD1 or TRBD2 (5 bases each). Trimming removed 6 bases at V and 11 bases at J, with 21 bases between. The CDR3 runs 14 residues. CDR1 and CDR2 from the germline V gene are SGHTA and FQGNSA.

This chain uses TRBV28 with TRBJ2-5; possible D gene TRBD2, 6 bases. The J call may be wrong; the DNA end is better matched by TRBJ2-7. The CDR3 loop spans 13 amino acids. CDR1 and CDR2 from the germline V gene are MDHEN and SYDVKM. The CDR3 reads CASSAGRPYEQYF. CDR3 coding DNA: TGTGCCAGCAGTGCGGGACGGCCCTACGAGCAGTACTTC.

V and J are TRBV10-3 and TRBJ1-5; D gene unclear. The CDR3 runs to 13 residues. Germline lookup yields CDR1 ENHRY and CDR2 SYGVKD. The V and J ends lost 5 bases and 7 bases respectively, with 12 bases between them. The chain's CDR3 is CAISRDLAQPQHF. The CDR3 DNA reads TGTGCCATCAGTCGCGACCTGGCGCAGCCCCAGCATTTT.

Points on this clone: Other nucleotide sequences from this sample produce the same CDR3. The rearrangement uses TRBV9 and TRBJ1-1; no reliable D call. Trimming left V 3 bases short and J 2 bases short, with 5 bases between. This CDR3 is built from 12 residues. Germline CDR1 is SGDLS and CDR2 is YYNGEE. DNA for the CDR3: TGTGCCAGCAGCGGTTCAAACACTGAAGCTTTCTTT. Encoded protein: CASSGSNTEAFF.

The rearrangement links TRBV5-1 to TRBJ2-3; 10 bases map to TRBD1. V lost 3 bases, J lost 3 bases, and 7 bases stayed unmatched. Germline V gene sequence: CDR1 SGHRS, CDR2 YFSETQ. There are 16 residues in the CDR3. The CDR3 sequence: CASSYRPGQGTDTQYF. In DNA, the CDR3 is TGCGCCAGCAGCTATAGGCCGGGACAGGGGACAGATACGCAGTATTTT. Full variable domain (missing parts from reference TRBV5-1 and TRBJ2-3): KAGVTQTPRYLIKTRGQQVTLSCSPISGHRSVSWYQQTPGQGLQFLFEYFSETQRNKGNFPGRFSGRQFSNSRSEMNVSTLELGDSALYLCASSYRPGQGTDTQYFGPGTRLTVL.

V gene TRBV12-5 combines with J gene TRBJ1-5; no reliable D call. V dropped 0 bases and J dropped 7 bases, with 10 bases sitting between them. CDR1 is LGHNT, CDR2 FRNRAP, per germline. This CDR3 contains 14 residues. CDR3 protein: CASGLVGPWQPQHF. CDR3 nucleotides: TGTGCTAGTGGTTTGGTAGGTCCGTGGCAGCCCCAGCATTTT.

V is TRBV6-5 and J is TRBJ1-2; D is possibly TRBD1 (6 bases). The CDR3 spans 15 residues. V lost 5 bases to trimming and J lost 2 bases, with 15 bases between them. The germline V gene encodes CDR1 MNHEY and CDR2 SVGAGI. DNA for the CDR3: TGTGCCAGCAGTCCAGGAGGGGGGATCAACTATGGCTACACCTTC. Translation gives CASSPGGGINYGYTF.

This chain links TRBV27 with TRBJ2-2; 9 positions match TRBD2. CDR1 MNHEY and CDR2 SMNVEV come from the germline V gene (reference sequence). This CDR3 is 15 amino acids long. Trimming at V came to 10 bases and at J to 5 bases, leaving 11 bases not matched to a gene. CDR3 amino acids: CATAAGGRDTGELFF. CDR3 nucleotide sequence: TGTGCCACAGCGGCGGGAGGGCGAGATACCGGGGAGCTGTTTTTT.

The chain is built from TRBV14 and TRBJ1-4; D gene ambiguous. Germline loops: CDR1 SGHDN, CDR2 FVKESK. The V end was cut by 4 bases, the J end by 5 bases, with 8 bases between. The CDR3 spans 13 residues. CDR3 residues: CASSRAANEKLFF. DNA for the CDR3: TGTGCCAGCAGCCGGGCCGCCAATGAAAAACTGTTTTTT.

J is TRBJ2-2 and V is TRBV9; D is unclear. Germline CDR1 reads SGDLS; CDR2 reads YYNGEE. The V end lost 0 bases, the J end lost 3 bases, and 3 bases lay between the germline ends. The CDR3 totals 13 residues. CDR3 nucleotide sequence: TGTGCCAGCAGCGTAGTCTACACCGGGGAGCTGTTTTTT. It is translated as CASSVVYTGELFF.

The rearrangement links TRBV28 to TRBJ1-5; D is unclear. CDR1 and CDR2 (germline): MDHEN, SYDVKM. The CDR3 consists of 14 residues. With 5 bases removed from V and 8 bases from J, the gap between germline ends came to 16 bases. DNA for the CDR3: TGTGCCAGCAGTGCCCGCTTGGGATGGAAGCCCCAGCATTTT. Translated: CASSARLGWKPQHF.

The genes are TRBV18 and TRBJ2-1; D is perhaps TRBD2 (5 bases). This CDR3 has 16 amino acids. Trimming left V 3 bases short and J 0 bases short, with 12 bases between. Germline CDR1 reads KGHSH; CDR2 reads LQKENI. The CDR3 protein is CASSPRGLVSYNEQFF. The CDR3 bases are TGTGCCAGCTCACCCCGCGGGCTAGTCTCCTACAATGAGCAGTTCTTC.

The chain couples TRBV6-6 to TRBJ1-4; 8 nucleotides align to TRBD1. The CDR3 is 16 amino acids. Germline trimming cut 0 bases from V and 5 bases from J; bases unmatched to any gene: 5. Germline CDR1 and CDR2: MNHNY and SVGAGI (reference sequence). The CDR3 nucleotides read TGTGCCAGCAGTTACTCGGGACAGGTACCGAATGAAAAACTGTTTTTT. Translating it yields CASSYSGQVPNEKLFF.

The chain combines TRBV6-6 with TRBJ1-1; D is uncertain. This CDR3 has 15 amino acids. Trimming took off 2 bases at V and 2 bases at J, with 12 bases between the two ends. Germline V CDR1 and CDR2: MNHNY, SVGAGI (reference sequence). As DNA, the CDR3 is TGTGCCAGCAGTTACGAGCGCAGGAGCAACACTGAAGCTTTCTTT. It specifies CASSYERRSNTEAFF.

The rearrangement uses TRBV7-6 and TRBJ2-7, with TRBD2 as a possible D gene (6 bases). The V gene lost 0 bases and the J gene lost 11 bases, with 17 bases spanning the gap. The V gene's germline CDR1 is SGHVS and CDR2 FNYEAQ. The CDR3 spans 14 residues. The DNA for the CDR3 is TGTGCCAGCAGCTTAGCGCCAGACAGCGGGCACAAGTACTTC. Translated: CASSLAPDSGHKYF.

The gene calls are TRBV5-1 and TRBJ2-1; 15 bases are shared with TRBD2. The trim removed 4 bases at V and 9 bases at J, leaving 11 bases unmatched. The CDR3 has 17 amino acids. Germline CDR1 and CDR2: SGHRS and YFSETQ. For the CDR3, the DNA is TGCGCCAGCAGCCCAACGGGACTAGCGGGAGGAAGGGGTGAGCAGTTCTTC. This translates into CASSPTGLAGGRGEQFF.

The chain recombines TRBV29-1 with TRBJ2-1; 9 positions match TRBD1. The germline CDR1 and CDR2 sequences are SQVTM and ANQGSEA. Trimming at V came to 5 bases and at J to 3 bases, leaving 8 bases not matched to a gene. The CDR3 contains 15 residues. CDR3 amino acids: CSVRGQGTFYNEQFF. The CDR3, as DNA: TGCAGCGTTAGAGGACAGGGGACGTTCTACAATGAGCAGTTCTTC.

The V gene is TRBV6-4, the J gene TRBJ1-5; D remains ambiguous. This CDR3 contains 13 residues. The V and J ends lost 4 bases and 4 bases respectively, with 8 bases between them. CDR1 MRHNA and CDR2 SNTAGT come from the germline V gene. CDR3 sequence: CASSAEKNQPQHF. CDR3 bases: TGTGCCAGCAGTGCAGAAAAAAATCAGCCCCAGCATTTT.

The V gene is TRBV4-1, the J gene TRBJ2-2, with D uncertain. The CDR3 runs to 16 residues. The germline V gene encodes CDR1 MGHRA and CDR2 YSYEKL. V was clipped by 1 base and J by 1 base, with 10 bases between them. The CDR3 coding sequence is TGCGCCAGCAGCCAAGCTCGTTCGGTGAACACCGGGGAGCTGTTTTTT. Encoded protein: CASSQARSVNTGELFF.

This clone has just a few counts. The CDR3 protein is CASSSDGNTEAFF. The CDR3 bases are TGTGCCAGCAGTTCCGACGGGAACACTGAAGCTTTCTTT. The chain recombines TRBV2 with TRBJ1-1; D unclear. Germline V lookup: CDR1 SNHLY, CDR2 FYNNEI. The germline V and J ends were trimmed by 5 bases and 1 base, with 8 bases remaining between them. The CDR3 loop spans 13 amino acids.

The chain couples TRBV29-1 to TRBJ1-1; D uncertain. V lost 7 bases to trimming and J lost 6 bases, with 15 bases between them. The CDR3 covers 12 residues. Germline V gene sequence: CDR1 SQVTM, CDR2 ANQGSEA. DNA for the CDR3: TGCAGCGCCGAGCGGCCGAGGTCTGAAGCTTTCTTT. It codes for CSAERPRSEAFF.

The chain uses TRBV28 and TRBJ1-5; 11 positions agree with TRBD1. The CDR3 covers 16 residues. From germline, CDR1 is MDHEN and CDR2 SYDVKM. With V trimmed by 4 bases and J by 7 bases, 9 bases remained unmatched. The CDR3 loop is CASSSPRTGGRQPQHF. The CDR3 nucleotides read TGTGCCAGCAGTTCACCCCGGACAGGGGGCAGACAGCCCCAGCATTTT.

This rearrangement joins TRBV18 to TRBJ1-1; the D is unclear. V lost 0 bases, J lost 6 bases, and 11 bases lay in between. CDR1 is KGHSH and CDR2 is LQKENI in the germline V gene. The CDR3 consists of 14 residues. Here the CDR3 reads CASSPPSAWPEAFF. The CDR3 nucleotides read TGTGCCAGCTCACCACCGAGTGCGTGGCCTGAAGCTTTCTTT.